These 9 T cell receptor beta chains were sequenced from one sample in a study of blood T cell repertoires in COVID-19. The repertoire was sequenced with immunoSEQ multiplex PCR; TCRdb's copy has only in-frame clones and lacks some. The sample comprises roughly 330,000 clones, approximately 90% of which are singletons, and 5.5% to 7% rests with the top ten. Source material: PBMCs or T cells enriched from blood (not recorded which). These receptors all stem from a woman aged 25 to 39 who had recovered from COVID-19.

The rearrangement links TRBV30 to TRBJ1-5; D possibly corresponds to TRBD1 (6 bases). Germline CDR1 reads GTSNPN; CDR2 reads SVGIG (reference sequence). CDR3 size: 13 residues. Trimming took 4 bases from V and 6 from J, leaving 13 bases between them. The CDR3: CAWTHQGIQPQHF. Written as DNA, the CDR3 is TGTGCCTGGACACACCAGGGGATTCAGCCCCAGCATTTT.

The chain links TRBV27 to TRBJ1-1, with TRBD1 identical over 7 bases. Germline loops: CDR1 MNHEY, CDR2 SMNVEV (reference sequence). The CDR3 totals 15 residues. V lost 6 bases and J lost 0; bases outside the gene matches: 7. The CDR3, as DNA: TGTGCCAGCAGGGATCAGGGACAGCTGAACACTGAAGCTTTCTTT. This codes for CASRDQGQLNTEAFF.

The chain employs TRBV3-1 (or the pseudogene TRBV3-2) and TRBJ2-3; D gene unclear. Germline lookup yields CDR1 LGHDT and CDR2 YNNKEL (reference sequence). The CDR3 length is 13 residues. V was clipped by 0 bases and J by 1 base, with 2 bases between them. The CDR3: CASSQDGTDTQYF. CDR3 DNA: TGTGCCAGCAGCCAAGACGGCACAGATACGCAGTATTTT.

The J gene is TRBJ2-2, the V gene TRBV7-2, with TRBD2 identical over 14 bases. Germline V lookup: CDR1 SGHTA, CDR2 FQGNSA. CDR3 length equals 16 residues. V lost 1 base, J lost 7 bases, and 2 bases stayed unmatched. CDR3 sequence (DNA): TGTGCCAGCAGCTTAGGACTAGCGGGGGGGTACGGGGAGCTGTTTTTT. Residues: CASSLGLAGGYGELFF. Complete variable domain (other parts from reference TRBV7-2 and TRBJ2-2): GAGVSQSPSNKVTEKGKDVELRCDPISGHTALYWYRQSLGQGLEFLIYFQGNSAPDKSGLPSDRFSAERTGGSVSTLTIQRTQQEDSAVYLCASSLGLAGGYGELFFGEGSRLTVL.

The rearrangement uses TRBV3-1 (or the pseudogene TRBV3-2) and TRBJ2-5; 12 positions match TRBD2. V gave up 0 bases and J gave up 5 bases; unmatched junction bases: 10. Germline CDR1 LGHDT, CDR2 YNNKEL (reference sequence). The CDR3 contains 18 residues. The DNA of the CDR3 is TGTGCCAGCAGCCAAGAACGGGCTAGCGGGGGGGAATGGGAGACCCAGTACTTC. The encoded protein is CASSQERASGGEWETQYF.

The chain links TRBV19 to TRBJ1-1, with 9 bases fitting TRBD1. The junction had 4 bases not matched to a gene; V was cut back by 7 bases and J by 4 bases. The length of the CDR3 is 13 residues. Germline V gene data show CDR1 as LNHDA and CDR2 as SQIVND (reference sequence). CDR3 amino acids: CASNKGQGTEAFF. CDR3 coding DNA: TGTGCCAGTAACAAGGGACAGGGCACTGAAGCTTTCTTT.

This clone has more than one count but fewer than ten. The CDR3 spells CASSLGAGRTDTQYF. The CDR3 DNA reads as TGTGCCAGCAGCTTGGGCGCAGGGCGCACAGATACGCAGTATTTT. The V gene is TRBV5-4, the J gene TRBJ2-3, with D perhaps TRBD1 (5 bases). This CDR3 is built from 15 residues. The germline V gene has CDR1 SGHNT and CDR2 YYREEE (reference sequence). Trimming left V 0 bases short and J 1 base short, with 9 bases between.

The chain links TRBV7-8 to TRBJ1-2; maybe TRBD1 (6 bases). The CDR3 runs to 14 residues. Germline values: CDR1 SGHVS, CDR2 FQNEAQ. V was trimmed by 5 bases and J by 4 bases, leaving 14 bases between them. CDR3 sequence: CASSPRDTSYGYTF. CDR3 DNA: TGTGCCAGCAGCCCTAGGGACACGAGCTATGGCTACACCTTC.

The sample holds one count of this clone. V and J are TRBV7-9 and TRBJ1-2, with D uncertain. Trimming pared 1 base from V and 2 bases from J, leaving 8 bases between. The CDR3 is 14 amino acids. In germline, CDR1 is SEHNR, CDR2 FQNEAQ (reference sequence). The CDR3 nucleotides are TGTGCCAGCAGCTTAGTATCCAGAAACTATGGCTACACCTTC. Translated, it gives CASSLVSRNYGYTF.